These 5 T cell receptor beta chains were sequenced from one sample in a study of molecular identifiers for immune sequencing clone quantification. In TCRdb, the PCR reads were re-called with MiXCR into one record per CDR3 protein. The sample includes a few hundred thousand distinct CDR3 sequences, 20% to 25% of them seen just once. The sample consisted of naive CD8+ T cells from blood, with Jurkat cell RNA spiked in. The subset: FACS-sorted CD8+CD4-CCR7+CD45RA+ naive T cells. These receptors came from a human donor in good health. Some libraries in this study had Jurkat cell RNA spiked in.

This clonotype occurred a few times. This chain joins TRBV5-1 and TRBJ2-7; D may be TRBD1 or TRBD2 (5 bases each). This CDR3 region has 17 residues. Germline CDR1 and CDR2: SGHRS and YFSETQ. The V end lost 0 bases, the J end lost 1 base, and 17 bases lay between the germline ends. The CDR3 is CASSLGAGQGASYEQYF. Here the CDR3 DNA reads TGCGCCAGCAGCTTGGGGGCGGGCCAGGGCGCTTCCTACGAGCAGTACTTC. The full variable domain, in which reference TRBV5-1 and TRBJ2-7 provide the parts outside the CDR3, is KAGVTQTPRYLIKTRGQQVTLSCSPISGHRSVSWYQQTPGQGLQFLFEYFSETQRNKGNFPGRFSGRQFSNSRSEMNVSTLELGDSALYLCASSLGAGQGASYEQYFGPGTRLTVT.

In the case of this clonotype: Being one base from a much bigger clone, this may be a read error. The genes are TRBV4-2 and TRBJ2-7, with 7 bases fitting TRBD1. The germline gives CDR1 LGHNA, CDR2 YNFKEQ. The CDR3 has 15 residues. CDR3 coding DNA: TGTGCCAGCAGCCAAGTCCCCGGGACAGACTACGAGCAGTGCTTC. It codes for CASSQVPGTDYEQCF.

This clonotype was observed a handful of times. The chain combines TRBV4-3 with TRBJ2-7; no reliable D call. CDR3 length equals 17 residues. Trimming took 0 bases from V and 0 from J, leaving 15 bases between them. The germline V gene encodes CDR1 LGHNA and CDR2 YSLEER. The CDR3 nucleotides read TGCGCCAGCAGCCAAGATAGCAGGAGTCCTAGCTCCTACGAGCAGTACTTC. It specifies CASSQDSRSPSSYEQYF.

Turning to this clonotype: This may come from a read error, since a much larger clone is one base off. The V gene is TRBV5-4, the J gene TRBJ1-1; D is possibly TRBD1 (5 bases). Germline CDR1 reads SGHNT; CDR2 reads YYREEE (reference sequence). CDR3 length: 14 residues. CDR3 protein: CACSSGRANTEAFF. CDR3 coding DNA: TGTGCCTGCAGCTCAGGGAGGGCGAACACTGAAGCTTTCTTT.

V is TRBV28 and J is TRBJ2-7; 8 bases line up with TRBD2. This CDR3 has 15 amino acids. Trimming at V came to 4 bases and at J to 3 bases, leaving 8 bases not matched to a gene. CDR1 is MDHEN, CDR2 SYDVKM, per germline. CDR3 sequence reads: CASSSGGVGFYEQYF. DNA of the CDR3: TGTGCCAGCAGTTCCGGGGGGGTAGGGTTCTACGAGCAGTACTTC. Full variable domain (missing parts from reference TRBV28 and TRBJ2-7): DVKVTQSSRYLVKRTGEKVFLECVQDMDHENMFWYRQDPGLGLRLIYFSYDVKMKEKGDIPEGYSVSREKKERFSLILESASTNQTSMYLCASSSGGVGFYEQYFGPGTRLTVT.